The rows below give T cell receptor beta chains drawn from one sample of a study of lymphopenia after photon versus proton radiotherapy. Assay: immunoSEQ multiplex PCR; the TCRdb copy retains only in-frame clones and omits some. Altogether about 16,000 clones are present, under 90% being singletons, with the ten largest covering around 10%. The sequenced sample was peripheral blood, obtained from a patient treated with proton-based radiotherapy. These receptors all stem from a man aged 65-85 years with pancreatic cancer. CDR3s include the opening cysteine and the closing phenylalanine or tryptophan. D genes are given only for firm matches. Not every row has a clone size; where given, it reads once, few, many or a size class.

NA,TRBJ1-6,TRBV6-5,TRBD1,TGTGCCACCGGGACAGGGGATAATTCACCCCTCCACTTT,CATGTGDNSPLHF
NA,TRBJ1-2,TRBV7-8,NA,TGTGCCAGCAGCTTAGGGTTTGCCCAAGACTATGGCTACACCTTC,CASSLGFAQDYGYTF
NA,TRBJ2-1,TRBV18,NA,TGTGCCAGCTCACCAGAGGGGCTCTCCTACAATGAGCAGTTCTTC,CASSPEGLSYNEQFF
NA,TRBJ1-1,TRBV5-1,TRBD1,TGCGCCAGCAGCCGTCCCGGGACAGCTAAGAACACTGAAGCTTTCTTT,CASSRPGTAKNTEAFF
NA,TRBJ2-5,TRBV5-1,NA,TGCGCCAGCAGCTTGAACAGCGCGTACCAAGAGACCCAGTACTTC,CASSLNSAYQETQYF
NA,TRBJ2-3,TRBV7-3,NA,TGTGCCAGCAGCTCCACACCGTCACCTCAGGGTCTGGGCACAGATACGCAGTATTTT,CASSSTPSPQGLGTDTQYF
NA,TRBJ2-2,TRBV11-2,NA,TGTGCCAGCAGCTCCTCTCGGGGATTTAACACCGGGGAGCTGTTTTTT,CASSSSRGFNTGELFF
few,TRBJ1-2,TRBV4-1,TRBD1,TGCGCCAGCAGCCAAGGGACAGGGTCTAACTATGGCTACACCTTC,CASSQGTGSNYGYTF
once,TRBJ2-7,TRBV14,NA,TGTGCCAGCAGCCACCCAGGGGAAACCTACGAGCAGTACTTC,CASSHPGETYEQYF
NA,TRBJ1-5,TRBV30,NA,TGTGCCTGGAGAGGTGGACAGCCGAATCAGCCCCAGCATTTT,CAWRGGQPNQPQHF
NA,TRBJ1-1,TRBV4-1,TRBD1,TGCGCCAGCAGCCACGGGGGGCTCCAGGGACAGATGAACACTGAAGCTTTCTTT,CASSHGGLQGQMNTEAFF
NA,TRBJ1-1,TRBV6-5,NA,TGTGCCAGCAGTTCCAAACAGGGAAGGCGTACTGAAGCTTTCTTT,CASSSKQGRRTEAFF
NA,TRBJ1-1,TRBV6-6,TRBD1,TGTGCCAGCACCGACAGGGGTGGGGGGACTGAAGCTTTCTTT,CASTDRGGGTEAFF
NA,TRBJ2-2,TRBV5-5,NA,TGTGCCAGCAGCTTGGCCAGTTACTCGAACACCGGGGAGCTGTTTTTT,CASSLASYSNTGELFF
NA,TRBJ1-3,TRBV19,NA,TGTGCCAGTAGTACCCGCAGCCGATCCTCTGGAAACACCATATATTTT,CASSTRSRSSGNTIYF
NA,TRBJ1-1,TRBV5-1,NA,TGCGCCAGCAGACAGACAGGAGGGAACACTGAAGCTTTCTTT,CASRQTGGNTEAFF
few,TRBJ2-4,TRBV6-6,NA,TGTGCCAGCAGTTTGGGCAGAGAAAACATTCAGTACTTC,CASSLGRENIQYF
NA,TRBJ2-7,TRBV5-6,NA,TGTGCCAGCAGCTGGGAGAGGGCGCACGAGCAGTACTTC,CASSWERAHEQYF
NA,TRBJ2-3,TRBV25-1,NA,TGTGCCAGCAGTGAGCCGGGGTCGGGAGATACGCAGTATTTT,CASSEPGSGDTQYF
NA,TRBJ2-5,TRBV30,TRBD1,TGTGCCTGGAGGGGGACAGGGAGGAGGGAGACCCAGTACTTC,CAWRGTGRRETQYF
NA,TRBJ1-1,TRBV6-1,NA,TGTGCCAGCAGTGCCCAGATACGGAGCACTGAAGCTTTCTTT,CASSAQIRSTEAFF
NA,TRBJ2-3,TRBV4-2,NA,TGTGCCAGCAGCCAAGTAAGGCGCAGCACAGATACGCAGTATTTT,CASSQVRRSTDTQYF
NA,TRBJ1-4,TRBV19,NA,TGTGCCAGTAGTCAGGGAGGAGGGTCTAATGAAAAACTGTTTTTT,CASSQGGGSNEKLFF
NA,TRBJ1-5,TRBV29-1,NA,TGCAGCGTCGAACCCGGGACTCCCGCGGGGGCCCAGCATTTT,CSVEPGTPAGAQHF
NA,TRBJ1-4,TRBV5-1,NA,TGCGCCAGCAGCTTAGGACCGGAGACAACTAATGAAAAACTGTTTTTT,CASSLGPETTNEKLFF
NA,TRBJ2-7,TRBV11-3,TRBD2,TGTGCCAGCAGCTTAGATGGGACTAGCGGGATTTTCGAGCAGTACTTC,CASSLDGTSGIFEQYF
NA,TRBJ2-7,TRBV7-8,TRBD1,TGTGCCAGCAGCCCGGACAGGGTCCCTAACGAGCAGTACTTC,CASSPDRVPNEQYF
NA,TRBJ2-1,TRBV9,TRBD2,TGTGCCAGCAGCGTAGTAGGGCTAGCGGGAGGGGAAGAGCAGTTCTTC,CASSVVGLAGGEEQFF
NA,TRBJ1-2,TRBV19,TRBD1,TGTGCCAGTAATTCGGGACAGGGGTCTGGCTACACCTTC,CASNSGQGSGYTF
NA,TRBJ2-7,TRBV19,TRBD1,TGTGCCAGTAGTCTTGGACAGGGGAAGTACGAGCAGTACTTC,CASSLGQGKYEQYF
NA,TRBJ1-1,TRBV6-6,NA,TGTGCCAGCAGCCCCGGGTTGGGTACTGAAGCTTTCTTT,CASSPGLGTEAFF
NA,TRBJ2-1,TRBV18,TRBD2,TGTGCCAGCTCCCCGGGGCTAGCGGGATACAATGAGCAGTTCTTC,CASSPGLAGYNEQFF
NA,TRBJ2-3,TRBV5-1,TRBD1,TGCGCCAGCAGCTTGGATCGGCAGGGGGTTCCTGGCACAGATACGCAGTATTTT,CASSLDRQGVPGTDTQYF
NA,TRBJ1-1,TRBV5-4,TRBD1,TGTGCCAGCAGTATGGACAGGGACACTGAAGCTTTCTTT,CASSMDRDTEAFF
NA,TRBJ1-5,TRBV15,NA,TGTGCCACCAGCAGAGAGGGCCGGGTGGGGCCCCAGCATTTT,CATSREGRVGPQHF
NA,TRBJ2-1,TRBV29-1,NA,TGCAGCGCAGCGGAAGGTCAATCTGAGCAGTTCTTC,CSAAEGQSEQFF
NA,TRBJ2-3,TRBV29-1,TRBD2,TGCAGCGTGGGGGGGAGGAGCGGGAGCACAGATACGCAGTATTTT,CSVGGRSGSTDTQYF